The entry below gives a single TCR beta chain sequence along with its context. The protocol was immunoSEQ multiplex PCR, while the TCRdb copy is restricted to in-frame clones and leaves out a portion. The table includes about 250,000 clones, approximately 84% detected once. The data are from a study of blood T cell repertoires in COVID-19. The CDR3 contains 13 residues. Germline CDR1 reads ENHRY; CDR2 reads SYGVKD. Trimming cost V 10 bases and J 0 bases, with 12 bases left between them. This clonotype was obtained from a man between 18 and 29 years old who had recovered from COVID-19. The sample consisted of PBMCs or T cells enriched from blood (not recorded which). The V and J genes are TRBV10-3 and TRBJ2-5; perhaps TRBD2 as D (5 bases). The CDR3 loop reads CATDAGDQETQYF. For the CDR3, the DNA is TGTGCCACGGACGCCGGGGACCAAGAGACCCAGTACTTC.